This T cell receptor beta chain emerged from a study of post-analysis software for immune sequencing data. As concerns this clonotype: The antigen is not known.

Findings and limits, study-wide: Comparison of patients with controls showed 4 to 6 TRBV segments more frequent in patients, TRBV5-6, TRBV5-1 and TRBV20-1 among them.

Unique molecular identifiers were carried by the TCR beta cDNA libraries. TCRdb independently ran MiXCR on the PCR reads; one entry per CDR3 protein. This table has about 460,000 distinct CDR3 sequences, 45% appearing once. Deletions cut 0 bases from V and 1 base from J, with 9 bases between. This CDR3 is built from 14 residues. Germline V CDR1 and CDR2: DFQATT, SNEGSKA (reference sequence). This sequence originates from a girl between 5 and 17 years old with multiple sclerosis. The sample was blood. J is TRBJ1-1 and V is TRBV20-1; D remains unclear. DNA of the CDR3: TGCAGTGCTAGAGATCGGGCTACGAACACTGAAGCTTTCTTT. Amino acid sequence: CSARDRATNTEAFF.